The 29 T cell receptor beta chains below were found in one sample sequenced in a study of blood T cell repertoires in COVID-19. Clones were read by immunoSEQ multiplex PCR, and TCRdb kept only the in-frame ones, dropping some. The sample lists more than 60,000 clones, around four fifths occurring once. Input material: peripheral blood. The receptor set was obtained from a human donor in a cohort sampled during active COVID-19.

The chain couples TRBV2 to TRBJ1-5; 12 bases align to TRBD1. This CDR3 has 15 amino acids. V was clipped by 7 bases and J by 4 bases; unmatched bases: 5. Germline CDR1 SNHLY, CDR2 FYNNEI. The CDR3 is CASKLGQGANQPQHF. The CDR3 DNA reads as TGTGCCAGCAAACTGGGACAGGGGGCGAATCAGCCCCAGCATTTT.

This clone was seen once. DNA for the CDR3: TGCGCCAGCAGCCAGGACAGGGGCACTGGAAACACCATATATTTT. Its translation is CASSQDRGTGNTIYF. The rearrangement links TRBV4-1 to TRBJ1-3, with 9 bases aligning to TRBD1. Per the germline V gene, CDR1 is MGHRA and CDR2 is YSYEKL. Germline trimming cut 3 bases from V and 2 bases from J; bases unmatched to any gene: 2. The CDR3 contains 15 residues.

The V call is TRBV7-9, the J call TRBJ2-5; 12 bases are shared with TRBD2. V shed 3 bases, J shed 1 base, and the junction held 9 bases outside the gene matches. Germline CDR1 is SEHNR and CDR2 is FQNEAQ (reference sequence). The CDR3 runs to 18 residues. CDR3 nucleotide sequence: TGTGCCAGCAGCTTCCGACTAGCGGGGGCCCTCCGCCAAGAGACCCAGTACTTC. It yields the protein CASSFRLAGALRQETQYF.

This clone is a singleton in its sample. CDR3 DNA: TGTGCCAGCAGTCACAGGGGAAGCGAGCAGTACTTC. This translates into CASSHRGSEQYF. This chain joins TRBV12-3 or TRBV12-4 and TRBJ2-7, with 7 bases aligning to TRBD1. Losses at the gene ends were 5 bases for V and 6 bases for J; bases not matched to a gene: 4. The CDR3 runs to 12 residues.

The CDR3 DNA reads as TGCGCCAGCAGCCGCGGGACGGTCTATGGCTACACCTTC. It translates to CASSRGTVYGYTF. This chain links TRBV5-1 with TRBJ1-2; D is possibly TRBD1 (5 bases). The CDR3 contains 13 residues. Germline lookup yields CDR1 SGHRS and CDR2 YFSETQ. Trimming pared 4 bases from V and 4 bases from J, leaving 11 bases between.

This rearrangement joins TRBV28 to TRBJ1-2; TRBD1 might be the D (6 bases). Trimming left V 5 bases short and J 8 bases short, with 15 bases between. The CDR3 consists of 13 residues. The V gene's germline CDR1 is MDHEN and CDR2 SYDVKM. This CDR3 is CASSITGTFGYTF. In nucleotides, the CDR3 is TGTGCCAGCAGTATAACCGGGACATTCGGCTACACCTTC.

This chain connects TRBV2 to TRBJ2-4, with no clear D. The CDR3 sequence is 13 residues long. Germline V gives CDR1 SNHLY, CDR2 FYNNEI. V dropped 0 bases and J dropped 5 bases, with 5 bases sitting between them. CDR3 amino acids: CASSEARENIQYF. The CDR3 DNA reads TGTGCCAGCAGTGAAGCGCGAGAAAACATTCAGTACTTC.

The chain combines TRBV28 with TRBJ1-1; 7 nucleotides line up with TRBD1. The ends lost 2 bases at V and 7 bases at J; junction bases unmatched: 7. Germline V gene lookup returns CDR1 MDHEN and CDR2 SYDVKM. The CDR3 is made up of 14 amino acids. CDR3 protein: CASSLRQGSFEAFF. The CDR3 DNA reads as TGTGCCAGCAGTTTACGACAGGGATCCTTTGAAGCTTTCTTT.

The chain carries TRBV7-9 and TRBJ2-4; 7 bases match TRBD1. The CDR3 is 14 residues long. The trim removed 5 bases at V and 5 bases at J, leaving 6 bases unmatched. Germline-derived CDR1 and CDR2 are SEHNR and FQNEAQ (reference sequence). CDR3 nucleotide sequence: TGTGCCAGCAGCGCTTCGGGACAGCAAAACATTCAGTACTTC. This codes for CASSASGQQNIQYF.

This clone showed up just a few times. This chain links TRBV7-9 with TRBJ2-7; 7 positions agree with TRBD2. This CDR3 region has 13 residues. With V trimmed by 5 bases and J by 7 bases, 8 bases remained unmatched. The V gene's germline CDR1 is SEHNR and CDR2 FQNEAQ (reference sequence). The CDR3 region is CASSTASGGEQYF. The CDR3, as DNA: TGTGCCAGCAGCACGGCGTCGGGGGGAGAGCAGTACTTC.

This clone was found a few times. CDR3 bases: TGTGCCAGCAAAAAAAGGGGGGGAATGAACACTGAAGCTTTCTTT. Its protein is CASKKRGGMNTEAFF. The chain carries TRBV14 and TRBJ1-1; maybe TRBD1 (6 bases). There are 15 residues in the CDR3. Trimming cost V 7 bases and J 0 bases, with 15 bases left between them. Germline V gene lookup returns CDR1 SGHDN and CDR2 FVKESK.

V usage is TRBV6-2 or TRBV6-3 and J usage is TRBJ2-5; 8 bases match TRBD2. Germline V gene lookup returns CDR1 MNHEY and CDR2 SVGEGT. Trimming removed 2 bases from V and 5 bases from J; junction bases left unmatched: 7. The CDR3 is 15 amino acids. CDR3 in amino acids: CASSYHGGGIETQYF. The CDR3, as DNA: TGTGCCAGCAGTTACCACGGGGGGGGCATCGAGACCCAGTACTTC.

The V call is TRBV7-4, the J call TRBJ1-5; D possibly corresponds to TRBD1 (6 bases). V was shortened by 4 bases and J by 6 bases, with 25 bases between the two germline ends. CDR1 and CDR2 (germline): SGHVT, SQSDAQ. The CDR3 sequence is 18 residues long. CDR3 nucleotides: TGTGCCAGCAGCTCGCTCCCTCGGGGGGGGCGTTTGGTTCAGCCCCAGCATTTT. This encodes CASSSLPRGGRLVQPQHF.

CDR3 loop: CASSQDWGVGYGYTF. Here the CDR3 DNA reads TGCGCCAGCAGCCAAGACTGGGGGGTTGGCTATGGCTACACCTTC. The genes are TRBV4-3 and TRBJ1-2, with a tentative D call TRBD1 (5 bases). The V gene lost 0 bases and the J gene lost 4 bases, with 12 bases spanning the gap. This CDR3 has 15 residues. The germline V gene encodes CDR1 LGHNA and CDR2 YSLEER.

The CDR3 sequence: CASSAGERGLTEAFF. CDR3 coding DNA: TGTGCCAGCTCAGCGGGTGAGAGAGGCCTCACTGAAGCTTTCTTT. The J gene is TRBJ1-1, the V gene TRBV18; D unclear. Germline CDR1 KGHSH, CDR2 LQKENI. This CDR3 region has 15 residues. V dropped 5 bases and J dropped 4 bases, with 17 bases sitting between them.

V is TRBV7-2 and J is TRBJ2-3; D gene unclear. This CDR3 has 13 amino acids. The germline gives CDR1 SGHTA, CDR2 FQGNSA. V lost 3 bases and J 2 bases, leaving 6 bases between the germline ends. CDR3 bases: TGTGCCAGCAGCTTTTCAAACACAGATACGCAGTATTTT. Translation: CASSFSNTDTQYF.

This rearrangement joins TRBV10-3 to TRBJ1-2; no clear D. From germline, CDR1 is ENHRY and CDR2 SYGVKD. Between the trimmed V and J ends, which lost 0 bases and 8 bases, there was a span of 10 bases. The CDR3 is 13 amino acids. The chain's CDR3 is CAISESTGWGYTF. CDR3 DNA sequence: TGTGCCATCAGTGAGTCGACGGGATGGGGCTACACCTTC.

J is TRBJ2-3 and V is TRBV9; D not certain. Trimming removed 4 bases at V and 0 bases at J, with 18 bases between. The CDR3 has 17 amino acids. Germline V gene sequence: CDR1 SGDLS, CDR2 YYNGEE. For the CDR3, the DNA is TGTGCCAGCAGCCTCGCGGTGGATTCCGCTAGCACAGATACGCAGTATTTT. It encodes CASSLAVDSASTDTQYF.

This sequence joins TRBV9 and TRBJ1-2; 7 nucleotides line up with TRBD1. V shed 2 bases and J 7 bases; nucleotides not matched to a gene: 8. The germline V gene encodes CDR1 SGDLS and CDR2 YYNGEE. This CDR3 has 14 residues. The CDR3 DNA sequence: TGTGCCAGCAGCGTGCAGGGGGATAGTGGTGGCTACACCTTC. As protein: CASSVQGDSGGYTF.

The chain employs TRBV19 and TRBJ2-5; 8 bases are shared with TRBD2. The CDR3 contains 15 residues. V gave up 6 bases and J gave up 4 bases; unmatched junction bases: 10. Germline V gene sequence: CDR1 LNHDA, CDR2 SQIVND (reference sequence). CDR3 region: CASRLSGGRAETQYF. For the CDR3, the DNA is TGTGCCAGTAGACTAAGCGGGGGCCGGGCAGAGACCCAGTACTTC.

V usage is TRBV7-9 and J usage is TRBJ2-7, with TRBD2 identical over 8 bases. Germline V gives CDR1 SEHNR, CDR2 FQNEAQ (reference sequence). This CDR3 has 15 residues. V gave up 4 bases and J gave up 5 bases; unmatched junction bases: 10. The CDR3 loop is CASSYPGTSSHEQYF. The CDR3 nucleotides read TGTGCCAGCAGCTACCCCGGGACTAGTTCCCACGAGCAGTACTTC.

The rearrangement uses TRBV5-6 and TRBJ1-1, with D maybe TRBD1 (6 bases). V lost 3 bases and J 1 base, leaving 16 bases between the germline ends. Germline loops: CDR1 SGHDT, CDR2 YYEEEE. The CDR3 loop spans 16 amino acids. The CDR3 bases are TGTGCCAGCAGCTGGGGCCCGGGACAAACGAACACTGAAGCTTTCTTT. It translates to CASSWGPGQTNTEAFF.

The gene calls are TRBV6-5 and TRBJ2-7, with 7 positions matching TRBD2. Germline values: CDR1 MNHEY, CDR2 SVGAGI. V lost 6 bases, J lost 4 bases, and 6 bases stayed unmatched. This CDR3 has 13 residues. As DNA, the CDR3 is TGTGCCAGCAGGAAACCGGGGGGTTACGAGCAGTACTTC. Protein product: CASRKPGGYEQYF.

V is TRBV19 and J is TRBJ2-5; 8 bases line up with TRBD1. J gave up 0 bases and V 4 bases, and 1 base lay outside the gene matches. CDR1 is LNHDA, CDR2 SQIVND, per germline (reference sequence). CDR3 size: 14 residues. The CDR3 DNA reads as TGTGCCAGTAGTAGGGACAGGTACCAAGAGACCCAGTACTTC. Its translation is CASSRDRYQETQYF.

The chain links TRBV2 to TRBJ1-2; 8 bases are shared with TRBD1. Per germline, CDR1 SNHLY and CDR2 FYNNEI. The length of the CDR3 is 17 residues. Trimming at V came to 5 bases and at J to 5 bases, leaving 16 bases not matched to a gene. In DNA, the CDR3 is TGTGCCAGCAGTCAGACCGTGATTGACAGGGGATCTTATGGCTACACCTTC. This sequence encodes CASSQTVIDRGSYGYTF.

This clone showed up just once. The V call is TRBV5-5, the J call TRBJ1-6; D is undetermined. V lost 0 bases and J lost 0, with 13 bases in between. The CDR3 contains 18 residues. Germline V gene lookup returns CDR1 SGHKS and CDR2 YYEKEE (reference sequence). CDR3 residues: CASSLAGLTSSYNSPLHF. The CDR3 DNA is TGTGCCAGCAGCTTGGCCGGACTGACGAGCTCCTATAATTCACCCCTCCACTTT.

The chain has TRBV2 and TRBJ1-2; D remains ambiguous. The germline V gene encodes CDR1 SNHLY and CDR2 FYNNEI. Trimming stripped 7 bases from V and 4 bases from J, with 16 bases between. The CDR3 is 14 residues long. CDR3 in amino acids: CASKERVSSYGYTF. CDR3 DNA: TGTGCCAGCAAGGAGAGGGTTTCTAGCTATGGCTACACCTTC.

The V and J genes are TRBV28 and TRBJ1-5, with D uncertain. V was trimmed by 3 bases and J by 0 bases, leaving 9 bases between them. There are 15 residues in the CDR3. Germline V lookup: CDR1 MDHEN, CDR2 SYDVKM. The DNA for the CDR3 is TGTGCCAGCAGTTTTGCGGGGTATAGCAATCAGCCCCAGCATTTT. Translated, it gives CASSFAGYSNQPQHF. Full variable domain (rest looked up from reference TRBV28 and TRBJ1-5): DVKVTQSSRYLVKRTGEKVFLECVQDMDHENMFWYRQDPGLGLRLIYFSYDVKMKEKGDIPEGYSVSREKKERFSLILESASTNQTSMYLCASSFAGYSNQPQHFGDGTRLSIL.

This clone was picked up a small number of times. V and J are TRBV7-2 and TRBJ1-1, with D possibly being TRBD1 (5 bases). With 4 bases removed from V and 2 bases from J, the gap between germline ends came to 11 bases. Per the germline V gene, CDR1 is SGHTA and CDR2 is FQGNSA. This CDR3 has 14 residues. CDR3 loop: CASSSKWGNTEAFF. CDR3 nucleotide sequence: TGTGCCAGCAGCTCGAAGTGGGGCAACACTGAAGCTTTCTTT.